This passage covers 24 T cell receptor beta chains from one sample sequenced in a study of PD-L1 blockade in urothelial cancer. The repertoire was sequenced with immunoSEQ multiplex PCR; TCRdb's copy has only in-frame clones and lacks some. The sample includes about 45,000 clones, 88% of them seen just once. The specimen was PBMCs, collected around atezolizumab (anti-PD-L1) treatment. The source is a woman aged 55-70 years with urothelial cancer.

This chain links TRBV5-6 with TRBJ2-1; 9 positions agree with TRBD2. The germline gives CDR1 SGHDT, CDR2 YYEEEE. The CDR3 runs to 16 residues. J lost 6 bases, V lost 7 bases, and 14 bases had no gene match. The CDR3 loop reads CASLGGGGAFGNEQFF. CDR3 bases: TGTGCCAGCTTAGGGGGCGGGGGGGCCTTTGGCAATGAGCAGTTCTTC.

The chain carries TRBV18 and TRBJ2-7; D possibly corresponds to TRBD1 (6 bases). Per germline, CDR1 KGHSH and CDR2 LQKENI. The ends were cut back, 3 bases at V and 7 bases at J, with 10 bases in the middle. This CDR3 is 12 amino acids long. The CDR3 protein is CASSPPGEEQYF. CDR3 bases: TGTGCCAGCTCACCCCCAGGGGAGGAGCAGTACTTC.

V usage is TRBV15 and J usage is TRBJ2-7, with D possibly TRBD2 on 7 matching bases. CDR1 and CDR2 (germline): LNHNV, YYDKDF (reference sequence). This CDR3 has 16 residues. The V and J ends lost 0 bases and 3 bases respectively, with 15 bases between them. The CDR3 here is CATSRDLGGLNYEQYF. The CDR3 nucleotides are TGTGCCACCAGCAGAGATCTCGGGGGGCTCAACTACGAGCAGTACTTC.

The V gene is TRBV19, the J gene TRBJ1-2, with D perhaps TRBD1 (6 bases). The CDR3 consists of 13 residues. Germline values: CDR1 LNHDA, CDR2 SQIVND (reference sequence). V was trimmed by 3 bases and J by 6 bases, leaving 11 bases between them. Here the CDR3 reads CASSIIQGDGYTF. DNA of the CDR3: TGTGCCAGTAGTATTATACAGGGCGATGGCTACACCTTC.

The gene calls are TRBV9 and TRBJ2-7; TRBD2 matches 11 bases. J gave up 4 bases and V 0 bases, and 6 bases lay outside the gene matches. CDR3 length equals 16 residues. Per germline, CDR1 SGDLS and CDR2 YYNGEE. DNA of the CDR3: TGTGCCAGCAGCGTAGAAGCTCTAGCGGGGGGTTACGAGCAGTACTTC. As protein: CASSVEALAGGYEQYF.

This clone was counted a single time. V is TRBV11-2 and J is TRBJ2-7, with TRBD2 as a possible D gene (5 bases). The CDR3 loop spans 15 amino acids. Trimming cost V 3 bases and J 0 bases, with 12 bases left between them. The germline V gene has CDR1 SGHAT and CDR2 FQNNGV. The CDR3 DNA reads as TGTGCCAGCAGCTTCAGCCGGGGAGCCTCCTACGAGCAGTACTTC. Protein sequence: CASSFSRGASYEQYF.

This chain joins TRBV28 and TRBJ2-3; D possibly corresponds to TRBD2 (7 bases). CDR3 length: 15 residues. Trimming shortened V by 7 bases and J by 7 bases, and 21 bases separated the two germline ends. CDR1 is MDHEN, CDR2 SYDVKM, per germline. The CDR3: CASTPSGGPGYTQYF. Here the CDR3 DNA reads TGTGCCAGCACGCCGTCCGGGGGGCCCGGGTATACGCAGTATTTT. Filled out from reference TRBV28 and TRBJ2-3, the complete variable domain reads DVKVTQSSRYLVKRTGEKVFLECVQDMDHENMFWYRQDPGLGLRLIYFSYDVKMKEKGDIPEGYSVSREKKERFSLILESASTNQTSMYLCASTPSGGPGYTQYFGPGTRLTVL.

The chain joins TRBV5-6 to TRBJ2-2; 7 bases line up with TRBD2. V trimming: 5 bases; J trimming: 4 bases; junction bases outside the gene matches: 17. There are 18 residues in the CDR3. The germline V gene encodes CDR1 SGHDT and CDR2 YYEEEE. The CDR3 loop is CASRRALGRVSSTGELFF. For the CDR3, the DNA is TGTGCCAGCAGAAGGGCCCTAGGGAGGGTATCGAGCACCGGGGAGCTGTTTTTT. The complete variable domain, with remaining parts taken from reference TRBV5-6 and TRBJ2-2, reads DAGVTQSPTHLIKTRGQQVTLRCSPKSGHDTVSWYQQALGQGPQFIFQYYEEEERQRGNFPDRFSGHQFPNYSSELNVNALLLGDSALYLCASRRALGRVSSTGELFFGEGSRLTVL.

This clone showed up just once. CDR3 nucleotide sequence: TGTGCCAGCAGCTTAGAGTCGGGCAGGGGCTACGAGCAGTACTTC. This codes for CASSLESGRGYEQYF. The genes are TRBV11-2 and TRBJ2-7; maybe TRBD1 (6 bases). This CDR3 has 15 residues. Per the germline V gene, CDR1 is SGHAT and CDR2 is FQNNGV. Between the trimmed V and J ends, which lost 0 bases and 3 bases, there was a span of 12 bases.

This sequence joins TRBV29-1 and TRBJ2-7, with 7 bases identical to TRBD1. CDR3 size: 15 residues. The J segment lost 0 bases and the V segment lost 6 bases, leaving 11 bases of the junction unmatched. Germline-derived CDR1 and CDR2 are SQVTM and ANQGSEA. The CDR3 sequence: CSVRTGTESSYEQYF. DNA of the CDR3: TGCAGCGTCAGAACCGGGACAGAGAGCTCCTACGAGCAGTACTTC.

This sequence joins TRBV7-6 and TRBJ2-1; TRBD1 is a possible D gene (7 bases). The germline V gene has CDR1 SGHVS and CDR2 FNYEAQ. V was clipped by 5 bases and J by 9 bases, with 14 bases between them. The CDR3 has 13 residues. CDR3 region: CASSERQGGEQFF. CDR3 in DNA: TGTGCCAGCAGCGAAAGACAGGGAGGTGAGCAGTTCTTC.

The rearrangement uses TRBV7-9 and TRBJ2-1; 9 bases align to TRBD2. V dropped 1 base and J dropped 8; count of bases not matched to a gene: 12. This CDR3 is 17 amino acids long. The germline V gene has CDR1 SEHNR and CDR2 FQNEAQ (reference sequence). The CDR3 sequence: CASSLGAAGGTMDEQFF. DNA for the CDR3: TGTGCCAGCAGCTTAGGAGCAGCGGGGGGTACTATGGATGAGCAGTTCTTC.

The V and J genes are TRBV7-2 and TRBJ2-7, with TRBD2 as a possible D gene (5 bases). Trimming removed 1 base from V and 7 bases from J, with 20 bases in between. The CDR3 extends over 16 amino acids. Per the germline V gene, CDR1 is SGHTA and CDR2 is FQGNSA. The DNA of the CDR3 is TGTGCCAGCAGCTTAGTTCGCGGCGGGTTCGGTGGAGAGCAGTACTTC. This translates into CASSLVRGGFGGEQYF.

The CDR3 sequence is CASRTGGEQFF. The CDR3 nucleotides read TGTGCCAGCAGAACAGGGGGTGAGCAGTTCTTC. The J gene is TRBJ2-1, the V gene TRBV6-5; TRBD1 aligns across 8 bases. In germline, CDR1 is MNHEY, CDR2 SVGAGI. The ends lost 6 bases at V and 9 bases at J; junction bases unmatched: 1. The CDR3 has 11 amino acids.

The rearrangement joins TRBV11-2 to TRBJ2-7; 7 bases line up with TRBD2. The V gene's germline CDR1 is SGHAT and CDR2 FQNNGV. V gave up 5 bases and J gave up 5 bases; unmatched junction bases: 9. There are 14 residues in the CDR3. In DNA form, the CDR3 reads TGTGCCAGCAGCCCGGGGGGAGGGGCCCACGAGCAGTACTTC. Translated: CASSPGGGAHEQYF.

J is TRBJ2-1 and V is TRBV6-1, with 12 bases identical to TRBD1. V shed 2 bases, J shed 8 bases, and the junction held 13 bases outside the gene matches. CDR3 length equals 18 residues. The germline V gene has CDR1 MNHNS and CDR2 SASEGT. The CDR3 sequence is CASSETRWGTGGGHEQFF. The CDR3 DNA is TGTGCCAGCAGTGAAACCCGGTGGGGGACAGGGGGCGGGCATGAGCAGTTCTTC.

The V and J genes are TRBV6-5 and TRBJ2-7, with D possibly matching TRBD1 (6 bases). V lost 4 bases, J lost 2 bases, and 12 bases lay in between. CDR3 length: 14 amino acids. Germline V gene lookup returns CDR1 MNHEY and CDR2 SVGAGI. CDR3 loop: CASSWSQGPYEQYF. CDR3 DNA sequence: TGTGCCAGCAGTTGGTCCCAGGGGCCCTACGAGCAGTACTTC.

The table lists this clone with a few counts. The rearrangement joins TRBV21-1 to TRBJ1-1; the listed D gene, TRBD1, was not tested against the DNA. TRBV21-1 is a pseudogene segment. This CDR3 spans 15 amino acids. The CDR3 loop reads CASSKKGGAHTEAFF. In DNA form, the CDR3 reads TGTGCCAGCAGCAAAAAAGGTGGGGCCCACACTGAAGCTTTCTTT.

The CDR3 reads CASSTPGLGREQYF. The CDR3, as DNA: TGTGCCAGTAGTACCCCGGGACTCGGACGCGAGCAGTACTTC. The V call is TRBV19, the J call TRBJ2-7; D possibly corresponds to TRBD2 (6 bases). Germline V CDR1 and CDR2: LNHDA, SQIVND (reference sequence). The CDR3 length is 14 residues. Between the trimmed V and J ends, which lost 4 bases and 6 bases, there was a span of 16 bases.

The rearrangement links TRBV28 to TRBJ2-1, with TRBD2 as a possible D gene (6 bases). Germline-derived CDR1 and CDR2 are MDHEN and SYDVKM. The length of the CDR3 is 16 residues. V lost 6 bases, J lost 9 bases, and 24 bases lay in between. CDR3 sequence (DNA): TGTGCCAGCAGCAACCCCGGGGGAGCGGGCCTGGGTGAGCAGTTCTTC. Translating it yields CASSNPGGAGLGEQFF.

This chain uses TRBV5-6 with TRBJ2-7, with TRBD1 as a possible D gene (5 bases). This CDR3 has 12 amino acids. CDR1 is SGHDT and CDR2 is YYEEEE in the germline V gene. V was cut by 0 bases and J by 5 bases, with 6 bases left in between. The CDR3: CASSLDRNEQYF. For the CDR3, the DNA is TGTGCCAGCAGCTTGGACAGGAACGAGCAGTACTTC. Based on the CDR3 plus reference TRBV5-6 and TRBJ2-7, the full variable domain is DAGVTQSPTHLIKTRGQQVTLRCSPKSGHDTVSWYQQALGQGPQFIFQYYEEEERQRGNFPDRFSGHQFPNYSSELNVNALLLGDSALYLCASSLDRNEQYFGPGTRLTVT.

The V call is TRBV2, the J call TRBJ2-2, with D uncertain. CDR1 SNHLY and CDR2 FYNNEI come from the germline V gene. CDR3 length: 14 amino acids. V gave up 8 bases and J gave up 1 base, with 11 bases separating them. The CDR3 DNA is TGTGCCAGCGCTCCGCGACAGAACACCGGGGAGCTGTTTTTT. Its protein is CASAPRQNTGELFF.

This chain connects TRBV6-5 to TRBJ1-1, with 11 bases fitting TRBD1. The CDR3 is 15 amino acids. Germline V gives CDR1 MNHEY, CDR2 SVGAGI. J lost 3 bases, V lost 4 bases, and 4 bases had no gene match. CDR3 loop: CASSSPGQGDTEAFF. DNA for the CDR3: TGTGCCAGCAGTTCGCCGGGACAGGGGGACACTGAAGCTTTCTTT.

The chain carries TRBV18 and TRBJ2-7; tentatively, D is TRBD1 (6 bases). The ends were cut back, 3 bases at V and 3 bases at J, with 12 bases in the middle. CDR1 is KGHSH, CDR2 LQKENI, per germline. The CDR3 loop spans 14 amino acids. Here the CDR3 DNA reads TGTGCCAGCTCACCCGGGACAACGGTCTACGAGCAGTACTTC. Protein product: CASSPGTTVYEQYF.